One and the same sample provided the 30 T cell receptor beta chains below, sequenced in a study of blood T cell repertoires in COVID-19. Some clones are missing from TCRdb's copy, which holds only in-frame ones; the method was immunoSEQ multiplex PCR. The sample holds approximately 400,000 clones, about four fifths seen once. What was sequenced was peripheral blood. The receptor source for this set is a human donor with acute or convalescent COVID-19. The donor label of this sample is uncertain.

The chain carries TRBV19 and TRBJ2-3, with TRBD2 identical over 11 bases. Germline loops: CDR1 LNHDA, CDR2 SQIVND (reference sequence). The CDR3 consists of 20 residues. The V and J ends lost 2 bases and 2 bases, in that order; junction bases with no gene match: 15. CDR3 residues: CASSISGMRLAGGFTDTQYF. In DNA, the CDR3 is TGTGCCAGTAGTATATCAGGGATGCGGCTAGCGGGAGGATTCACAGATACGCAGTATTTT.

The chain couples TRBV24-1 to TRBJ2-1, with TRBD2 identical over 8 bases. Germline CDR1 and CDR2: KGHDR and SFDVKD. The CDR3 spans 16 residues. The ends lost 7 bases at V and 9 bases at J; junction bases unmatched: 16. This chain's CDR3 is CATRLASGFRTGEQFF. DNA for the CDR3: TGTGCCACCAGACTGGCTAGCGGGTTCCGTACGGGTGAGCAGTTCTTC.

V usage is TRBV5-1 and J usage is TRBJ1-6; D might be TRBD1 (6 bases). Trimming took 2 bases from V and 7 from J, leaving 19 bases between them. Germline-derived CDR1 and CDR2 are SGHRS and YFSETQ. The CDR3 spans 17 residues. The CDR3 reads CASSFQTSGGVNSPLHF. In DNA, the CDR3 is TGCGCCAGCAGCTTTCAAACTAGTGGGGGCGTGAATTCACCCCTCCACTTT.

This chain connects TRBV6-2 or TRBV6-3 to TRBJ2-3, with 7 positions matching TRBD1. In germline, CDR1 is MNHEY, CDR2 SVGEGT. This CDR3 is built from 15 residues. The V and J ends lost 0 bases and 2 bases, in that order; junction bases with no gene match: 2. The CDR3 region is CASSYSTGFTDTQYF. CDR3 DNA sequence: TGTGCCAGCAGTTACTCGACAGGGTTCACAGATACGCAGTATTTT.

J is TRBJ2-5 and V is TRBV2; TRBD1 agrees at 7 bases. Germline V gives CDR1 SNHLY, CDR2 FYNNEI. Unmatched junction bases numbered 10, after V lost 10 bases and J lost 5 bases. The CDR3 sequence is 13 residues long. The CDR3 loop reads CATTRDREETQYF. DNA for the CDR3: TGTGCCACCACCCGTGACAGGGAGGAGACCCAGTACTTC.

The chain links TRBV3-1 (or the pseudogene TRBV3-2) to TRBJ2-3; 12 nucleotides agree with TRBD2. CDR3 length: 17 amino acids. Trimming removed 4 bases from V and 2 bases from J; junction bases left unmatched: 7. Germline loops: CDR1 LGHDT, CDR2 YNNKEL (reference sequence). The CDR3 is CASSRLTSGGTTDTQYF. CDR3 bases: TGTGCCAGCAGCCGACTTACTAGCGGGGGGACCACAGATACGCAGTATTTT.

V and J are TRBV3-1 (or the pseudogene TRBV3-2) and TRBJ2-7; 8 bases match TRBD2. Losses at the gene ends were 4 bases for V and 3 bases for J; bases not matched to a gene: 5. There are 14 residues in the CDR3. Germline V gene data show CDR1 as LGHDT and CDR2 as YNNKEL (reference sequence). For the CDR3, the DNA is TGTGCCAGCAGCCTCAGCGGGAGTGGCTACGAGCAGTACTTC. Its protein product is CASSLSGSGYEQYF.

The chain recombines TRBV6-5 with TRBJ2-1, with 9 bases fitting TRBD2. The CDR3 covers 15 residues. V lost 0 bases and J lost 5; bases outside the gene matches: 2. Germline assignment: CDR1 MNHEY and CDR2 SVGAGI. CDR3 amino acids: CASSYSTSGHNEQFF. DNA of the CDR3: TGTGCCAGCAGTTACTCGACTAGCGGTCACAATGAGCAGTTCTTC.

The V call is TRBV20-1, the J call TRBJ2-7; TRBD1 aligns across 8 bases. Trimming at V came to 3 bases and at J to 0 bases, leaving 7 bases not matched to a gene. The germline gives CDR1 DFQATT, CDR2 SNEGSKA (reference sequence). The CDR3 runs 15 residues. CDR3 region: CSASLGTGHSYEQYF. CDR3 DNA: TGCAGTGCTAGTTTGGGGACAGGACACTCCTACGAGCAGTACTTC.

This chain uses TRBV13 with TRBJ2-5; 9 bases map to TRBD2. Trimming at V came to 5 bases and at J to 5 bases, leaving 15 bases not matched to a gene. The length of the CDR3 is 17 residues. Germline V gene data show CDR1 as PRHDT and CDR2 as FYEKMQ (reference sequence). This chain's CDR3 is CASSLERGGAQGETQYF. In DNA form, the CDR3 reads TGTGCCAGCAGCCTCGAACGCGGGGGGGCTCAAGGGGAGACCCAGTACTTC.

As DNA, the CDR3 is TGCAGCGTTGAAGATTTGGCTCCCCAGGACTACAATGAGCAGTTCTTC. Residues: CSVEDLAPQDYNEQFF. This chain uses TRBV29-1 with TRBJ2-1; the D is unclear. The ends were cut back, 0 bases at V and 3 bases at J, with 15 bases in the middle. The germline V gene encodes CDR1 SQVTM and CDR2 ANQGSEA. The CDR3 loop spans 16 amino acids.

The V call is TRBV5-1, the J call TRBJ2-7; 16 bases fit TRBD2. The germline gives CDR1 SGHRS, CDR2 YFSETQ. The CDR3 loop spans 17 amino acids. Trimming cost V 3 bases and J 5 bases; bases outside gene matches: 8. CDR3 sequence reads: CASSSGLAGGPRDEQYF. The CDR3 nucleotides read TGCGCCAGCAGCTCGGGACTAGCGGGAGGGCCGCGTGACGAGCAGTACTTC.

CDR3 bases: TGTGCCAGCCAACCGGGACAGAGTTATGGCTACACCTTC. Encoded protein: CASQPGQSYGYTF. J is TRBJ1-2 and V is TRBV19; TRBD1 agrees at 7 bases. Losses at the gene ends were 9 bases for V and 5 bases for J; bases not matched to a gene: 9. Per the germline V gene, CDR1 is LNHDA and CDR2 is SQIVND (reference sequence). The CDR3 totals 13 residues. The full variable domain, completed using reference TRBV19 and TRBJ1-2, is DGGITQSPKYLFRKEGQNVTLSCEQNLNHDAMYWYRQDPGQGLRLIYYSQIVNDFQKGDIAEGYSVSREKKESFPLTVTSAQKNPTAFYLCASQPGQSYGYTFGSGTRLTVV.

The V gene is TRBV11-2, the J gene TRBJ2-3; TRBD1 aligns across 8 bases. This CDR3 is built from 15 residues. Germline CDR1 and CDR2: SGHAT and FQNNGV. The V segment lost 7 bases and the J segment 0 bases; nucleotides outside the gene matches: 6. The CDR3 is CASTFQGASTDTQYF. The CDR3 nucleotides read TGTGCCAGCACCTTTCAGGGGGCCAGCACAGATACGCAGTATTTT.

This sequence joins TRBV2 and TRBJ1-1, with 7 bases matching TRBD1. This CDR3 is built from 15 residues. The trim removed 6 bases at V and 1 base at J, leaving 8 bases unmatched. The germline gives CDR1 SNHLY, CDR2 FYNNEI. CDR3 DNA sequence: TGTGCCAGCAGATTACGACAGGGACCGAACACTGAAGCTTTCTTT. This translates into CASRLRQGPNTEAFF.

The rearrangement links TRBV5-5 to TRBJ2-7; no reliable D call. CDR1 and CDR2 (germline): SGHKS, YYEKEE (reference sequence). The CDR3 is 15 residues long. V shed 0 bases and J shed 4 bases, with 14 bases lying between them. The chain's CDR3 is CASSLAPSVGYEQYF. The CDR3 DNA is TGTGCCAGCAGCTTGGCACCCTCCGTCGGGTACGAGCAGTACTTC.

This chain connects TRBV5-1 to TRBJ1-4; tentative D call: TRBD1 (6 bases). Germline loops: CDR1 SGHRS, CDR2 YFSETQ. Between the trimmed V and J ends, which lost 4 bases and 7 bases, there was a span of 17 bases. The CDR3 has 15 residues. The CDR3 reads CASSVGGASGEKLFF. CDR3 coding DNA: TGCGCCAGCAGCGTAGGGGGGGCCTCGGGTGAAAAACTGTTTTTT.

This clone was picked up one time. The chain is built from TRBV5-1 and TRBJ1-2, with a weak D call TRBD1 (5 bases). Deletions cut 4 bases from V and 3 bases from J, with 10 bases between. The V gene's germline CDR1 is SGHRS and CDR2 YFSETQ. This CDR3 is built from 13 residues. The CDR3: CASSPQGDYGYTF. The CDR3 coding sequence is TGCGCCAGCAGCCCCCAGGGCGACTATGGCTACACCTTC. Full variable domain (outside the CDR3, taken from reference TRBV5-1 and TRBJ1-2): KAGVTQTPRYLIKTRGQQVTLSCSPISGHRSVSWYQQTPGQGLQFLFEYFSETQRNKGNFPGRFSGRQFSNSRSEMNVSTLELGDSALYLCASSPQGDYGYTFGSGTRLTVV.

The gene calls are TRBV6-5 and TRBJ1-4, with D maybe TRBD1 (6 bases). There are 14 residues in the CDR3. V dropped 6 bases and J dropped 6 bases, with 14 bases sitting between them. Germline V CDR1 and CDR2: MNHEY, SVGAGI. In DNA form, the CDR3 reads TGTGCCAGCAGATCGGGGGGGCTAGATGAAAAACTGTTTTTT. Translated: CASRSGGLDEKLFF.

V gene TRBV9 combines with J gene TRBJ1-1; 8 bases map to TRBD1. Germline lookup yields CDR1 SGDLS and CDR2 YYNGEE. V lost 3 bases, J lost 0 bases, and 4 bases stayed unmatched. This CDR3 comprises 15 residues. The CDR3 is CASSAGDRLNTEAFF. The CDR3 region has the DNA TGTGCCAGCAGCGCGGGGGACAGGTTGAACACTGAAGCTTTCTTT.

The chain carries TRBV2 and TRBJ2-5, with TRBD2 as a possible D gene (6 bases). The CDR3 has 16 residues. Looked up from germline, CDR1 is SNHLY and CDR2 is FYNNEI. V was pared by 1 base and J by 7 bases, with 19 bases between. The CDR3 nucleotides are TGTGCCAGCAGTGAAGAAGCGGGCGTAGGATCAACGACCCAGTACTTC. Amino acid sequence: CASSEEAGVGSTTQYF.

This chain joins TRBV3-1 (or the pseudogene TRBV3-2) and TRBJ2-1, with 7 nucleotides matching TRBD2. The CDR3 contains 15 residues. After removal of 3 bases from V and 9 bases from J, the junction contained 11 bases not matched to a gene. Germline CDR1 LGHDT, CDR2 YNNKEL (reference sequence). CDR3 in amino acids: CASSHGLVGLGEQFF. CDR3 in DNA: TGTGCCAGCAGCCACGGACTAGTGGGGCTCGGTGAGCAGTTCTTC.

This clone was picked up one time. Written as DNA, the CDR3 is TGTGCCAGCAGCAATAGACAGGGAGGAGGTCAGCCCCAGCATTTT. Translating it yields CASSNRQGGGQPQHF. This chain uses TRBV7-2 with TRBJ1-5; TRBD1 aligns across 7 bases. There are 15 residues in the CDR3. V trimming: 5 bases; J trimming: 6 bases; junction bases outside the gene matches: 10. Germline CDR1 reads SGHTA; CDR2 reads FQGNSA.

V and J are TRBV4-1 and TRBJ2-7; D is unclear. The ends were cut back, 4 bases at V and 2 bases at J, with 15 bases in the middle. CDR3 length equals 15 residues. From germline, CDR1 is MGHRA and CDR2 YSYEKL. Written as DNA, the CDR3 is TGCGCCAGCAGCCCCGCAAACTCCGTAACCTACGAGCAGTACTTC. It encodes CASSPANSVTYEQYF.

The chain links TRBV2 to TRBJ2-1, with D possibly being TRBD1 (7 bases). Germline V gives CDR1 SNHLY, CDR2 FYNNEI. Trimming stripped 4 bases from V and 3 bases from J, with 13 bases between. The CDR3 runs to 15 residues. CDR3 DNA sequence: TGTGCCAGCAGTGCGTCTCAGGGGGGCTACAATGAGCAGTTCTTC. Amino acids: CASSASQGGYNEQFF.

The CDR3: CASSEWGVGYGYTF. In nucleotides, the CDR3 is TGTGCCAGCAGTGAATGGGGGGTAGGCTATGGCTACACCTTC. The chain combines TRBV2 with TRBJ1-2, with D possibly being TRBD1 (5 bases). CDR1 and CDR2 (germline): SNHLY, FYNNEI. The CDR3 totals 14 residues. The V end was cut by 2 bases, the J end by 4 bases, with 11 bases between. Combining the CDR3 with reference TRBV2 and TRBJ1-2 gives the whole variable domain EPEVTQTPSHQVTQMGQEVILRCVPISNHLYFYWYRQILGQKVEFLVSFYNNEISEKSEIFDDQFSVERPDGSNFTLKIRSTKLEDSAMYFCASSEWGVGYGYTFGSGTRLTVV.

The chain combines TRBV4-1 with TRBJ2-7; 13 bases are a match to TRBD2. The J segment lost 2 bases and the V segment lost 4 bases, leaving 8 bases of the junction unmatched. The CDR3 is 17 residues long. CDR1 and CDR2 from the germline V gene are MGHRA and YSYEKL. As DNA, the CDR3 is TGCGCCAGCAGCCGGGGACTAGCGGGACGAAAACCCTACGAGCAGTACTTC. Its translation is CASSRGLAGRKPYEQYF.

The chain employs TRBV6-1 and TRBJ2-3, with 8 bases fitting TRBD1. V lost 4 bases and J lost 0; bases outside the gene matches: 6. The CDR3 is made up of 16 amino acids. CDR1 and CDR2 (germline): MNHNS, SASEGT. The CDR3 DNA reads as TGTGCCAGCAGTGTACACAGGGGGTTAAGCACAGATACGCAGTATTTT. Its protein product is CASSVHRGLSTDTQYF.

The V call is TRBV6-1, the J call TRBJ1-2, with TRBD1 as a possible D gene (5 bases). The V gene lost 1 base and the J gene lost 6 bases, with 9 bases spanning the gap. CDR1 and CDR2 from the germline V gene are MNHNS and SASEGT. This CDR3 has 13 residues. CDR3 sequence: CASSEVGVDGYTF. In nucleotides, the CDR3 is TGTGCCAGCAGTGAAGTAGGGGTTGATGGCTACACCTTC.

This clone was recorded a few times. The chain joins TRBV12-3 or TRBV12-4 to TRBJ1-1, with a tentative D call TRBD1 (6 bases). V was shortened by 3 bases and J by 4 bases, with 9 bases between the two germline ends. The CDR3 runs 13 residues. DNA for the CDR3: TGTGCCAGCAGTTTTCTAGGGGGCACTGAAGCTTTCTTT. This encodes CASSFLGGTEAFF.